This T cell receptor beta chain came from a study of blood T cell repertoires in COVID-19 (dated by TCRdb to the early 2020s). About the full investigation: Samples from collaborators originated in the United States, Italy and Spain and spanned both the acute and convalescent phases of COVID-19. The prospective study material was composed of cDNA or gDNA derived from T cells, B-cell-depleted T cells, or PBMCs. Subjects who had been exposed to COVID-19, were actively infected with it, or had recovered from it provided the deeply sampled blood TCRbeta repertoires that made up the dataset. A freely available public database, intended as a resource for researchers studying the immune response to SARS-CoV-2, is where the repertoires were released. The samples were drawn from two sources: the first 160 participants of the ongoing ImmuneRACE study, and 950 to 1,500 subjects contributed by 6 global collaborators. The sample metadata nearly always contained a de-identified subject ID, COVID-19 status, age in years and sex. Where HLA class I and class II types were available, the types were taken from metadata supplied by the sample provider, not from assay-based typing. Paper-wide results and their limitations: The quantity of clinical and demographic metadata differed by source and by participant and was supplied without curation.

Each collaborating institution followed its own protocols to collect whole blood in K2EDTA tubes. For TCRbeta analysis, collaborators shipped samples in one of three forms: frozen whole blood, isolated PBMCs, or DNA extracted from either of those sample types. This clone occurred once. The clone's antigen remains unknown. The record has no base qualities; no much larger clone is one base away. Taken from cysteine to phenylalanine, the CDR3 has 14 residues. Just the 42-base CDR3 DNA is kept, in frame starting at base 1. Ends trimmed: V by 5 bases, J by 6 bases; bases unmatched to a gene: 6. According to the germline V gene, CDR1 reads KGHSH and CDR2 reads LQKENI. The immunoSEQ Assay, a bias-controlled multiplex PCR, was used to amplify TCRbeta CDR3 regions from genomic DNA. Concerning the study's data processing: Within the assay, amplification of reference gene primers was used to estimate how many nucleated cells each sample contained. Sequence reads were collapsed and filtered to measure the absolute abundance of every unique TCRbeta CDR3 rearrangement. For each sample, productive Simpson clonality was calculated as the square root of Simpson's diversity index across productive rearrangements. Imported from immuneACCESS, the table was reduced by TCRdb to in-frame sequences with V and J called. These copies leave out some clones; in studies compared against another copy, an unresolved V gene accounts for under half, and the cause of the remainder is not known. The DNA was the basis for D and trimming; V, J and clone size are from that table. This sample has fewer than 65,000 clones in its table, and roughly nine tenths of those were observed once. Approximately 4% of the sample belongs to the ten largest clones.

This sequence uses TRBV18 and TRBJ2-1, with 8 central nucleotides matching TRBD2. Specimen: peripheral blood. This receptor was taken from a human donor in a cohort sampled during active COVID-19. DNA sequence: TGTGCCAGCTCAAGAGCGGGAGACCCCAATGAGCAGTTCTTC. This yields the protein CASSRAGDPNEQFF.